A selection of T cell receptor beta chains follows, all from one sample in a study of blood T cells in healthy people across ages. Via MiXCR, TCRdb re-called the 5' RACE reads, giving one row per CDR3 protein. The data show 980,000 or so distinct CDR3 sequences, under 50% seen once. Sequenced: blood. The receptor set was obtained from a man aged 30 to 39 in good health. Each CDR3 is given with its conserved first and last residue. The D gene is left open where the match is weak. The size field is filled for only some rows; it gives once, few, many or a size class.

clone size	V gene	J gene	D gene	CDR3 DNA	CDR3 protein
few	TRBV12-3/TRBV12-4	TRBJ2-5	.	TGTGCCAGCAGTTTAAGGCTAGCGTTGTCGAGGCAAGAGACCCAGTACTTC	CASSLRLALSRQETQYF
.	TRBV27	TRBJ2-7	.	TGTGCCAGCAGTCTAAGCAGGAATGAGCAGTACTTC	CASSLSRNEQYF
.	TRBV20-1	TRBJ2-7	.	TGCAGTGCTAGAGTTCCGGGGGTTTCCGAGCAGTACTTC	CSARVPGVSEQYF
.	TRBV6-2/TRBV6-3	TRBJ2-1	.	TGTGCCAGCAGTTACTCGAGGGACTGGAACAATGAGCAGTTCTTC	CASSYSRDWNNEQFF
few	TRBV2	TRBJ2-7	TRBD1	TGTGCCTGCGAACGGGGACAGGGGACCTACGAGCAGTACTTC	CACERGQGTYEQYF
few	TRBV12-3/TRBV12-4	TRBJ1-2	.	TGTGCCAGCAGTCTTCCGACAGGAATAACTAACTATGGCTACACCTTC	CASSLPTGITNYGYTF
few	TRBV4-3	TRBJ1-2	TRBD1	TGCGCCAGCAGCCAAAGGGGGGACAGGCAGTTTGCGCGGCTCCACTATGGCTACACCTTC	CASSQRGDRQFARLHYGYTF
many	TRBV29-1	TRBJ1-5	TRBD1	TGCAGCGCCGGGACAGGCCCTAATCAGCCCCAGCATTTT	CSAGTGPNQPQHF
.	TRBV6-5	TRBJ2-1	TRBD1	TGTGCCAGCAGTGAGGGACAGGTCGCCCTCAATGAGCAGTTCTTC	CASSEGQVALNEQFF
.	TRBV6-2/TRBV6-3	TRBJ2-1	TRBD2	TGTGCCAGCAAAGCGAGCGGGGAATCCGATGAGCAGTTCTTC	CASKASGESDEQFF
.	TRBV29-1	TRBJ2-3	.	TGCAGCGCAACCCTAAGGGGCACAGATACGCAGTATTTT	CSATLRGTDTQYF
few	TRBV2	TRBJ2-5	.	TGTGCCAGCAGTGGCCGGACAGAGAGAGAGACCCAGTACTTC	CASSGRTERETQYF
.	TRBV27	TRBJ1-1	.	TGTGCCAGCAGTACAGGTGGAGTATGGAACACTGAAGCTTTCTTT	CASSTGGVWNTEAFF
.	TRBV7-2	TRBJ1-2	TRBD1	TGTGCCAGCAGCCAAGTGGGGACAGGCCTATATGGCTACACCTTC	CASSQVGTGLYGYTF
many	TRBV6-6	TRBJ2-7	TRBD2	TGTGCCAGCAGCCCTAGAACTAGCGGGGTTGCGTACGAGCAGTACTTC	CASSPRTSGVAYEQYF
.	TRBV9	TRBJ2-4	.	TGTGCCAGCAGCCCGGAAAACCGGTCCCCCCAGTACTTC	CASSPENRSPQYF
.	TRBV7-9	TRBJ2-3	.	TGTGCCAGCAGCGCGTTAACAGGGACAGATACGCAGTATTTT	CASSALTGTDTQYF
few	TRBV7-8	TRBJ1-2	.	TGTGCCAGCAGCTTAGATGTGGGATGGCGTGGCTACACCTTC	CASSLDVGWRGYTF
once	TRBV15	TRBJ2-7	.	TGTGCCACCAGCAGAGTCGCGGAGGTGTCGGGCGAGCAGTACTTC	CATSRVAEVSGEQYF
.	TRBV3-1	TRBJ2-1	.	TGTGCCAGCAGCTATAATTCAGGGGCCGACCAGTTCTTC	CASSYNSGADQFF
few	TRBV3-1	TRBJ1-5	TRBD1	TGTGCCAGCAGCCAAGGGACAGGGAATAGCAATCAGCCCCAGCATTTT	CASSQGTGNSNQPQHF
few	TRBV2	TRBJ2-1	.	TGTGCCAGCAGGGGACGGATGAGCTCCTACAATGAGCAGTTCTTC	CASRGRMSSYNEQFF
.	TRBV30	TRBJ2-7	.	TGTGCCTGGACCCGGACAGATTACTACGAGCATTACTTC	CAWTRTDYYEHYF
few	TRBV12-5	TRBJ2-1	TRBD1	TGTGCTAGTGGTTTGGCGATCAGGGGGCTTTACAATGAGCAGTTCTTC	CASGLAIRGLYNEQFF
few	TRBV20-1	TRBJ2-5	TRBD2	TGCAGTGCTACGACTAGCAGCCAAGAGACCCAGTACTTC	CSATTSSQETQYF
.	TRBV20-1	TRBJ2-1	TRBD1	TGCAGTGCTCGGGGACAGGGGGCTCTGGTCTATGGCAATGAGCAGTTCTTC	CSARGQGALVYGNEQFF
.	TRBV20-1	TRBJ2-7	.	TGCAGCGCAGGACCCGCTGGGGGCTACGAGCAGTACTTC	CSAGPAGGYEQYF
few	TRBV16	TRBJ1-5	.	TGTGCCAGCAGCCAATTTACAGGAACAAATCAGCCCCAGCATTTT	CASSQFTGTNQPQHF
few	TRBV29-1	TRBJ1-1	TRBD1	TGCAGCGTTGAGGCCCCATGGGACAGTAACACTGAAGCTTTCTTT	CSVEAPWDSNTEAFF
.	TRBV3-1	TRBJ1-4	TRBD1	TGTGCCAGCAGCCAAGACTTCTTTCCGGGACAGACTAAACTGTTTTTT	CASSQDFFPGQTKLFF
.	TRBV20-1	TRBJ2-1	TRBD2	TGCAGTGCTATCGACCCTGGACTAGCGGGAAAGGATGAGCAGTTCTTC	CSAIDPGLAGKDEQFF
.	TRBV7-2	TRBJ2-7	TRBD2	TGTGCCAGCAGCTTAGGAGGCGGGGGTAGCTCCTACGAGCAGTACTTC	CASSLGGGGSSYEQYF
.	TRBV12-3/TRBV12-4	TRBJ1-1	TRBD1	TGTGCCAGCAAGGGACAGGAGAACACTGAAGCTTTCTTT	CASKGQENTEAFF
few	TRBV21-1	TRBJ2-1	.	TGTGCCAGCAGCAAACACAGGGCGAGCTCCTACAATGAGCAGTTCTTC	CASSKHRASSYNEQFF
.	TRBV14	TRBJ2-2	.	TGTGCCAGCAGCCAAGGGTACGGGGAGCTGTTTTTT	CASSQGYGELFF
.	TRBV11-2	TRBJ2-1	TRBD2	TGTGCCAGCAGCTTGGGACTAGCGCTCTACAATGAGCAGTTCTTC	CASSLGLALYNEQFF
few	TRBV6-5	TRBJ2-7	TRBD2	TGTGCCAGCAGTTACTCGGCTAGCGGCCCCTACGAGCAGTACTTC	CASSYSASGPYEQYF
.	TRBV4-2	TRBJ1-2	.	TGTGCCTGCAGCCAAGATTATAAAGGGGACTCTGGCTACACCTTC	CACSQDYKGDSGYTF
.	TRBV3-1	TRBJ2-7	TRBD1	TGTGCCAGCAGCCACCGCCGGGACAGCACCTACGAGCAGTACTTC	CASSHRRDSTYEQYF
.	TRBV6-2/TRBV6-3	TRBJ1-5	TRBD1	TGTGCCAGCAGGGACAGGGAGGGCAATCAGCCCCAGCATTTT	CASRDREGNQPQHF
.	TRBV7-9	TRBJ2-7	.	TGTGCCAGCAGCTTATCCAGGGCGCCCTACGAGCAGTACTTC	CASSLSRAPYEQYF
.	TRBV7-2	TRBJ2-5	TRBD2	TGTGCCAGCAGCCCCAAGTATGAGCGGGGGACCGTCCAAGAGACCCAGTACTTC	CASSPKYERGTVQETQYF
.	TRBV5-1	TRBJ1-4	.	TGCGCCAGCAGCTTGGCCCAGCTTAATGAAAAACTGTTTTTT	CASSLAQLNEKLFF
.	TRBV5-1	TRBJ2-5	TRBD1	TGCGCCAGCAGACCAGGGGGCTTTAAAGAGACCCAGTACTTC	CASRPGGFKETQYF
.	TRBV20-1	TRBJ1-4	.	TGCAGTGCTAGAGGGGGGACAAGTGTGGAAAAACTGTTTTTT	CSARGGTSVEKLFF
.	TRBV6-4	TRBJ1-6	.	TGTGCCAGCAGATCCGACTTTACCTATAATTCACCCCTCCACTTT	CASRSDFTYNSPLHF
few	TRBV20-1	TRBJ2-5	.	TGCAGTGCTGCAGGTCCCCTTGGGGAGACCCAGTACTTC	CSAAGPLGETQYF
once	TRBV29-1	TRBJ2-1	TRBD2	TGCAGCGTTCGGCGGGAGGGTAATTCCTACAATGAGCAGTTCTTC	CSVRREGNSYNEQFF
once	TRBV25-1	TRBJ2-7	TRBD2	TGTGCCAGCACTGGACTAGCGGGGGGAACAATGGGTGAGCAGTACTTC	CASTGLAGGTMGEQYF
.	TRBV6-6	TRBJ2-2	.	TGTGCCAGCAGTTACGGGGTAGCGGCGGACACCGGGGAGCTGTTTTTT	CASSYGVAADTGELFF
.	TRBV29-1	TRBJ2-1	.	TGCAGCGTAATTTTATTTTCGAACAATGAGCAGTTCTTC	CSVILFSNNEQFF
few	TRBV20-1	TRBJ2-3	TRBD2	TGCAGTGCTAGAAGACTAGCTCAGGCCAGCCTTTTCCGCACAGATACGCAGTATTTT	CSARRLAQASLFRTDTQYF
.	TRBV4-2	TRBJ2-5	.	TGTGCCAGCAGCCAAGATATCGGGCGCCAAGAGACCCAGTACTTC	CASSQDIGRQETQYF